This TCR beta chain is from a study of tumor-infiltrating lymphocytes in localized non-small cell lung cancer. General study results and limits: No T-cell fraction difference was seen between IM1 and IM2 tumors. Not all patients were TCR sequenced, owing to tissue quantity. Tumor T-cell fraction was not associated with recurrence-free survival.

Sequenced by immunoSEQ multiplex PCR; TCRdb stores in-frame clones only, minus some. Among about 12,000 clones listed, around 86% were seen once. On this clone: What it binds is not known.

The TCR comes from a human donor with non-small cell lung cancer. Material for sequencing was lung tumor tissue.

The CDR3 region is CASSISREQFF. The CDR3, as DNA: TGTGCCAGTAGCATCAGCAGGGAACAGTTCTTC. The rearrangement links TRBV19 to TRBJ2-1, with D tentatively TRBD1 (5 bases). The germline V and J ends were trimmed by 6 bases and 13 bases, with 13 bases remaining between them. From germline, CDR1 is LNHDA and CDR2 SQIVND (reference sequence). CDR3 length: 11 amino acids.